The rows below give T cell receptor beta chains drawn from one sample of a study of blood T cell repertoires in COVID-19. Clones were sequenced by immunoSEQ multiplex PCR, and TCRdb holds only the in-frame ones, with some missing. The sample records some 78,000 clones, approximately 88% being singletons. The sequenced sample consisted of peripheral blood. The receptors were gathered from a woman of 80 years or more with active or convalescent COVID-19. Each CDR3 is given with its conserved first and last residue.

TRBJ2-3,TRBV18,CASSPPWTSKDTQYF
TRBJ2-2,TRBV28,CASSSSGWEGRTGELFF
TRBJ2-1,TRBV6-5,CASKRLALYNEQFF
TRBJ2-4,TRBV19,CASSTTRTGSGNIQYF
TRBJ2-7,TRBV3-1/TRBV3-2,CASSQSGTVEQYF
TRBJ1-2,TRBV5-6,CASSHGRRGRGYGYTF
TRBJ2-7,TRBV3-1/TRBV3-2,CASSQASGGSYEQYF
TRBJ2-3,TRBV6-5,CASSYSRAGGRDTQYF
TRBJ2-1,TRBV6-6,CASSYSEAAEQFF
TRBJ2-3,TRBV3-1/TRBV3-2,CASSQEGIATF
TRBJ2-1,TRBV7-2,CASSPNRGGAPKYNEQFF
TRBJ2-3,TRBV7-6,CASSLLGQAVGDTQYF
TRBJ2-5,TRBV7-8,CASRPGGETQYF
TRBJ2-1,TRBV9,CASNSGKGNEQFF
TRBJ2-6,TRBV6-7,CASSAGLPSGANVLTF
TRBJ2-5,TRBV7-2,CASSLQGTETQYF
TRBJ2-2,TRBV19,CASSIERGVPTGELFF
TRBJ2-5,TRBV28,CASRGAETQYF
TRBJ1-6,TRBV18,CASSLQERDSPLHF
TRBJ2-7,TRBV5-4,CASSFDRGLSEQYF
TRBJ1-1,TRBV14,CASSQENSLKAFF
TRBJ1-6,TRBV28,CASSLVRQGVSPLHF
TRBJ2-1,TRBV7-2,CASSPAGTSVYNEQFF
TRBJ2-3,TRBV7-2,CASSLGGRTDTQYF
TRBJ1-2,TRBV5-4,CASSLRGDYGYTF
TRBJ2-1,TRBV3-1/TRBV3-2,CASSQGGEQFF
TRBJ2-1,TRBV29-1,CSVSGRMRDEQFF
TRBJ2-3,TRBV3-1/TRBV3-2,CASSLRRGNTDTQYF
TRBJ2-7,TRBV6-6,CASRLIAGTGRDEQYF
TRBJ1-5,TRBV27,CASRNLAAGPQHF
TRBJ1-5,TRBV4-1,CASSQGADQPQHF
TRBJ2-2,TRBV6-9,CASSSTPGLAGEYTGELFF
TRBJ2-7,TRBV5-1,CASSLEGGRTYEQYF
TRBJ2-7,TRBV19,CASSYSGDEQYF
TRBJ2-3,TRBV5-4,CASRQGSTDTQYF
TRBJ1-6,TRBV6-6,CASSGAGTGPGSPLHF
TRBJ2-7,TRBV4-1,CASSRRDSGYEQYF
TRBJ1-1,TRBV7-3,CASSSRQGAGAFF
TRBJ2-7,TRBV6-1,CASSDVAGGPREQYF
TRBJ1-6,TRBV6-6,CASSPDGQGMNNSPLHF
TRBJ1-6,TRBV6-5,CASSYKGVGSPLHF
TRBJ2-2,TRBV7-2,CASSLTWASGNTGELFF
TRBJ1-1,TRBV5-1,CASSTDRGVTEAFF
TRBJ2-7,TRBV3-1/TRBV3-2,CASSPLSQGRSEQYF
TRBJ2-1,TRBV4-3,CASSPGTPNEQFF
TRBJ1-2,TRBV28,CASSLWGRGYTF
TRBJ2-7,TRBV11-2,CASSFALAGGTYEQYF
TRBJ1-1,TRBV7-9,CASSLRQAREAFF
TRBJ1-2,TRBV28,CASRVGRGRYTF
TRBJ2-7,TRBV10-3,CAISAGVGTYEQYF
TRBJ1-1,TRBV18,CASSPLEGAEAFF
TRBJ2-7,TRBV7-2,CASRRTGTGSYEQYF
TRBJ1-1,TRBV7-9,CASRPTGTGGPFTEAFF
TRBJ2-6,TRBV19,CASGGTAASGANVLTF
TRBJ1-6,TRBV28,CASSLLAVLNSPLHF
TRBJ1-1,TRBV6-2/TRBV6-3,CASSYSGTGYPNTEAFF
TRBJ2-7,TRBV4-2,CASSQVLLAAEQYF
TRBJ1-2,TRBV28,CASSRGGSGYGYTF